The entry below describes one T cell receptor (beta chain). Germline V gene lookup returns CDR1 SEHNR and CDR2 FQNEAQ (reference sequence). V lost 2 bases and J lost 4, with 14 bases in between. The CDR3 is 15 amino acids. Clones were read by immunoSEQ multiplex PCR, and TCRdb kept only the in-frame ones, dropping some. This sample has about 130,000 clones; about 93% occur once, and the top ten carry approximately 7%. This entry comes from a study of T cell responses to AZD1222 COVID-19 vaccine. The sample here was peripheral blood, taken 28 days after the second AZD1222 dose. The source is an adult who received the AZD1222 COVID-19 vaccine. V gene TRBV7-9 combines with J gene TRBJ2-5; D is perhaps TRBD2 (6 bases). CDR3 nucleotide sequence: TGTGCCAGCAGCTTAATGGGCAGGGAGGCAGAGACCCAGTACTTC. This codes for CASSLMGREAETQYF.